One T cell receptor beta chain is described in this entry. Its antigen is currently unknown. Terminally differentiated effector memory CD45RA+ cells were excluded by CCR7 positive selection of CD45RO-negative cells. The data were obtained in a study of shared clonotypes between healthy human individuals. Study-wide results and limits: Even with large depth, rarefaction showed that sorted-subset sequencing was incomplete. Naive CD4 clonotypes were shared across a handful of donors at roughly 5%.

The repertoire was sequenced with immunoSEQ multiplex PCR; TCRdb's copy has only in-frame clones and lacks some. There are under 2,000,000 clones in the sample; approximately 94% occur only once, and around 1.2% lies in the top ten. CDR1 LNHDA and CDR2 SQIVND come from the germline V gene (reference sequence). The CDR3 runs to 13 residues. V was cut by 6 bases and J by 9 bases, with 17 bases left in between. Material: naive CD8+ T cells sorted from blood. The receptor was isolated from a man between 18 and 29 years old in good health. The V gene is TRBV19, the J gene TRBJ1-1, with D perhaps TRBD1 (6 bases). The CDR3 DNA follows: TGTGCCAGTAGGGGGTCCGAAGGGGGGCAAGCTTTCTTT. It translates to CASRGSEGGQAFF.